The 8 T cell receptor beta chains below were found in one sample sequenced in a study of regulatory T cells in long-lasting Graves disease. For TCR beta, libraries came from iRepertoire HTBI primers and Arm-PCR of CDR3 regions. TCRdb independently ran MiXCR on the multiplex PCR reads; one entry per CDR3 protein. The sample gives 500,000 to 800,000 distinct CDR3 sequences, approximately 29% of which show up once; around 40% is in the top ten. Stated time point: persistent/refractory GD, antithyroid drugs over 5 years with positive TRAb. PBMC RNA served as the TCR library source. The sample in question was peripheral blood mononuclear cells (PBMCs), obtained when the disease was refractory, from a patient treated with antithyroid drugs. The receptors were sampled from a female donor with Graves disease.

The V gene is TRBV20-1, the J gene TRBJ2-2, with TRBD2 matching over 9 bases. V gave up 4 bases and J gave up 5 bases; unmatched junction bases: 11. The germline V gene encodes CDR1 DFQATT and CDR2 SNEGSKA (reference sequence). The CDR3 extends over 16 amino acids. CDR3 sequence: CSAIIRAGGRTGELFF. The CDR3 coding sequence is TGCAGTGCTATAATAAGGGCGGGAGGGAGGACCGGGGAGCTGTTTTTT.

This chain joins TRBV3-1 and TRBJ1-2; 7 bases map to TRBD1. V gave up 0 bases and J gave up 1 base; unmatched junction bases: 11. CDR1 is LGHDT, CDR2 YNNKEL, per germline (reference sequence). The CDR3 has 18 amino acids. CDR3 sequence (DNA): TGTGCCAGCAGCCAAGATCGGGACAGACTAAAAAATAACTATGGCTACACCTTC. Translated: CASSQDRDRLKNNYGYTF.

This clonotype was detected ten times or more. V and J are TRBV12-5 and TRBJ2-5; 8 bases are shared with TRBD1. The germline V gene has CDR1 LGHNT and CDR2 FRNRAP. V was clipped by 0 bases and J by 4 bases; unmatched bases: 10. The CDR3 sequence is 17 residues long. The CDR3 region has the DNA TGTGCTAGTGGTTTGGTACACCCAGGGGGCTGCTTAGAGACCCAGTACTTC. Translating it yields CASGLVHPGGCLETQYF.

A note on this clonotype: Because the CDR3 is missing its conserved closing phenylalanine or tryptophan, this is likely a read error. The chain employs TRBV7-2 and TRBJ1-2; 10 bases map to TRBD1. The V and J ends lost 5 bases and 4 bases, in that order; junction bases with no gene match: 4. Germline V gene sequence: CDR1 SGHTA, CDR2 FQGNSA. This CDR3 is 14 amino acids long. The CDR3 sequence is CASSHGQGGYGYTY. In nucleotides, the CDR3 is TGTGCCAGCAGCCACGGACAGGGGGGCTATGGCTACACCTAC.

The J gene is TRBJ1-2, the V gene TRBV5-6; 11 bases line up with TRBD1. This CDR3 has 16 residues. V lost 4 bases to trimming and J lost 0 bases; unmatched junction nucleotides: 5. CDR1 and CDR2 (germline): SGHDT, YYEEEE. This CDR3 reads CASSEDRGPANYGYTF. The CDR3 DNA reads as TGTGCCAGCAGCGAGGACAGGGGGCCAGCTAACTATGGCTACACCTTC.

CDR3 sequence: CATQGGRFPDDLFGNTIYF. The CDR3 DNA sequence: TGTGCCACCCAAGGGGGACGATTTCCCGACGATCTCTTTGGAAACACCATATATTTT. This sequence joins TRBV28 and TRBJ1-3, with TRBD1 as a possible D gene (6 bases). Germline V gene lookup returns CDR1 MDHEN and CDR2 SYDVKM. The CDR3 runs to 19 residues. V dropped 10 bases and J dropped 3 bases, with 31 bases sitting between them.

This clonotype appeared a few times. The J gene is TRBJ1-1, the V gene TRBV7-2; TRBD1 aligns across 8 bases. Per the germline V gene, CDR1 is SGHTA and CDR2 is FQGNSA. J was trimmed by 7 bases and V by 6 bases; bases with no gene match: 7. The CDR3 is 13 residues long. This CDR3 reads CASSKTGDREAFF. The CDR3 region has the DNA TGTGCCAGCAGTAAGACAGGGGATCGTGAAGCTTTCTTT.

This clonotype has more than one count but fewer than ten. This rearrangement joins TRBV5-1 to TRBJ2-5, with 11 nucleotides matching TRBD2. V trimming: 0 bases; J trimming: 9 bases; junction bases outside the gene matches: 7. The CDR3 is 15 amino acids. Germline CDR1 reads SGHRS; CDR2 reads YFSETQ. The CDR3 DNA is TGCGCCAGCAGCTTGGATCCTAGCGGGAGGTTGCCCCAGTACTTC. It codes for CASSLDPSGRLPQYF.